This T cell receptor beta chain appears in the sequencing data of a study of radiation and T cells in renal cell carcinoma. In the case of this clone: Its specificity is not known.

Regarding treatment: treatment-naive control, cytoreductive nephrectomy. Treatment-naive patients without radiation supplied the control tumors at nephrectomy. Study findings and constraints: Only small tumor regions of around 1.1 g were sampled. Compared with controls, irradiated tumors had more, larger dominant CDR3 motifs.

Measured with immunoSEQ multiplex PCR; TCRdb has only the in-frame clones, and not every one. Here the sample spans some 15,000 clones, approximately 58% being singletons. V lost 10 bases to trimming and J lost 4 bases, with 16 bases between them. Germline-derived CDR1 and CDR2 are WNHNN and SYGVQD (reference sequence). The CDR3 totals 14 residues. The sequence came from a middle-aged man with renal cell carcinoma. Sequencing was performed on tumor tissue, taken from a patient whose treatment was nephrectomy without radiotherapy. V usage is TRBV10-1 and J usage is TRBJ2-2; possibly TRBD2 for D (7 bases). For the CDR3, the DNA is TGCGCCACCGAAGACCGGGGGGCCACCGGGGAGCTGTTTTTT. It is translated as CATEDRGATGELFF.